These 9 T cell receptor beta chains came from one sample sequenced in a study of early T cells in non-severe SARS-CoV-2 infection. Using its own MiXCR run on the 5' RACE reads, TCRdb lists one record per CDR3 protein. The table records 70,000 to 75,000 distinct CDR3 sequences, roughly an eighth of them present only once. What was sequenced was whole blood. Receptors were obtained from an adult who was a healthcare worker with PCR-confirmed SARS-CoV-2 infection or an uninfected control (not recorded which).

The V call is TRBV11-2, the J call TRBJ2-1; D unclear. Per the germline V gene, CDR1 is SGHAT and CDR2 is FQNNGV. The CDR3 runs to 13 residues. V lost 8 bases, J lost 3 bases, and 11 bases lay in between. CDR3 DNA: TGTGCCAGCCATTCGGGTTTCTACAATGAGCAGTTCTTC. This sequence encodes CASHSGFYNEQFF. The full variable domain, its missing parts supplied by reference TRBV11-2 and TRBJ2-1, is EAGVAQSPRYKIIEKRQSVAFWCNPISGHATLYWYQQILGQGPKLLIQFQNNGVVDDSQLPKDRFSAERLKGVDSTLKIQPAKLEDSAVYLCASHSGFYNEQFFGPGTRLTVL.

V and J are TRBV12-5 and TRBJ2-1, with unresolved D. The V and J ends lost 6 bases and 4 bases respectively, with 4 bases between them. From germline, CDR1 is LGHNT and CDR2 FRNRAP. The CDR3 spans 11 residues. Written as DNA, the CDR3 is TGTGCTAGTGGGATATACAATGAGCAGTTCTTC. This codes for CASGIYNEQFF.

The chain couples TRBV12-3 or TRBV12-4 to TRBJ1-6; D is perhaps TRBD1 (5 bases). The CDR3 has 13 residues. Deletions cut 3 bases from V and 9 bases from J, with 9 bases between. CDR3 amino acids: CASSFQGFSPLHF. CDR3 in DNA: TGTGCCAGCAGTTTCCAGGGTTTTTCACCCCTCCACTTT.

CDR3 in amino acids: CASSHGRVNTEAFF. The CDR3 DNA follows: TGTGCCAGCAGCCATGGACGGGTGAACACTGAAGCTTTCTTT. The V and J genes are TRBV5-6 and TRBJ1-1; no clear D gene. The V gene's germline CDR1 is SGHDT and CDR2 YYEEEE. The CDR3 contains 14 residues. V dropped 4 bases and J dropped 0 bases, with 10 bases sitting between them.

This clonotype has only a few counts. This sequence joins TRBV4-1 and TRBJ1-3; unclear D gene. The V end was cut by 6 bases, the J end by 0 bases, with 12 bases between. This CDR3 spans 15 amino acids. Germline values: CDR1 MGHRA, CDR2 YSYEKL. CDR3 amino acids: CASRTLHNSGNTIYF. CDR3 bases: TGCGCCAGCAGGACCCTACATAACTCTGGAAACACCATATATTTT.

The J gene is TRBJ1-1, the V gene TRBV5-1, with D perhaps matching TRBD1 (5 bases). V lost 1 base, J lost 7 bases, and 11 bases lay in between. This CDR3 is built from 13 residues. Germline values: CDR1 SGHRS, CDR2 YFSETQ. The CDR3 DNA is TGCGCCAGCAGCTTGATGGGGCGCGGTGAAGCTTTCTTT. Residues: CASSLMGRGEAFF. The complete variable domain, with remaining parts taken from reference TRBV5-1 and TRBJ1-1, reads KAGVTQTPRYLIKTRGQQVTLSCSPISGHRSVSWYQQTPGQGLQFLFEYFSETQRNKGNFPGRFSGRQFSNSRSEMNVSTLELGDSALYLCASSLMGRGEAFFGQGTRLTVV.

In DNA form, the CDR3 reads TGCAGTGCTAGAACCGGGGGGTTCTCCTACGAGCAGTACTTC. It translates to CSARTGGFSYEQYF. This chain joins TRBV20-1 and TRBJ2-7; 7 nucleotides agree with TRBD2. The V segment lost 2 bases and the J segment 0 bases; nucleotides outside the gene matches: 4. Per germline, CDR1 DFQATT and CDR2 SNEGSKA (reference sequence). The CDR3 totals 14 residues.

V gene TRBV14 combines with J gene TRBJ2-5, with D tentatively TRBD1 (5 bases). Trimming took 0 bases from V and 11 from J, leaving 10 bases between them. CDR1 is SGHDN and CDR2 is FVKESK in the germline V gene. This CDR3 is 12 amino acids long. The CDR3 nucleotides read TGTGCCAGCAGCCAAGATCCCAGGGTGCAGTACTTC. This encodes CASSQDPRVQYF.

V gene TRBV5-5 combines with J gene TRBJ1-1, with D possibly matching TRBD1 (6 bases). This CDR3 comprises 14 residues. Germline V lookup: CDR1 SGHKS, CDR2 YYEKEE (reference sequence). The V gene lost 4 bases and the J gene lost 4 bases, with 14 bases spanning the gap. The chain's CDR3 is CASSPRGDGTEAFF. The CDR3 DNA is TGTGCCAGCAGCCCCAGGGGTGATGGCACTGAAGCTTTCTTT.